This TCR beta chain was identified in a study of T cells after yellow fever vaccination. General study results and limits: The study noted that FACS-sorted repertoires could contain abundant clonotypes contaminating from the bulk population.

Conversion of TCR transcripts into cDNA relied on 5'RACE template switching, which added a universal primer site and UMIs. TCRdb reprocessed the 5' RACE reads with MiXCR, giving one entry per CDR3 protein. The sample lists just under 600,000 distinct CDR3 sequences; approximately 15% were seen once. Germline-derived CDR1 and CDR2 are MDHEN and SYDVKM. The CDR3 has 17 amino acids. J was trimmed by 3 bases and V by 4 bases; bases with no gene match: 11. The table lists this clonotype with a few counts. Its specificity is unknown. The receptor comes from a man aged 30 to 45 who received the YFV17D yellow fever vaccine. The sequencing here drew on PBMCs, taken on the day of the yellow fever booster vaccination. V and J are TRBV28 and TRBJ2-7, with 11 positions matching TRBD2. CDR3 nucleotide sequence: TGTGCCAGCAGTTACCCCCCCGGACTAGCGGGTCTCTACGAGCAGTACTTC. The encoded protein is CASSYPPGLAGLYEQYF. The whole variable domain, remainder taken from reference TRBV28 and TRBJ2-7, is DVKVTQSSRYLVKRTGEKVFLECVQDMDHENMFWYRQDPGLGLRLIYFSYDVKMKEKGDIPEGYSVSREKKERFSLILESASTNQTSMYLCASSYPPGLAGLYEQYFGPGTRLTVT.